The present entry profiles one T cell receptor beta chain with its context. The antigen is not known. Naive CD8 populations comprised CD45RO-negative cells positively selected for CCR7, excluding terminally differentiated effector memory CD45RA+ cells. Caucasian adults residing in Nashville, Tennessee made up all the donors. These data belong to a study of shared clonotypes between healthy human individuals. Turning to the study itself: The donor pool was made up of two women and a few men aged 18 to 49. Findings and caveats of the study: An expected dependence of interdonor clonotype sharing on sequencing depth was noted.

TCRdb's table, derived via immunoSEQ multiplex PCR, lists solely in-frame clones and lacks some. The sample holds around 2.1 million clones, approximately 94% seen once. This CDR3 comprises 15 residues. The germline CDR1 and CDR2 sequences are MNHEY and SVGAGI. Unmatched junction bases numbered 3, after V lost 7 bases and J lost 0 bases. The chain combines TRBV6-5 with TRBJ2-1; TRBD2 aligns across 10 bases. The receptor was isolated from a man aged 18 to 30 in good health. Some clones in this sample may be carry-over from other donors' samples. Specimen: naive CD8+ T cells from PBMCs. CDR3 sequence: CASTSGRGSYNEQFF. The CDR3 bases are TGTGCCAGCACCAGCGGGAGGGGCTCCTACAATGAGCAGTTCTTC.